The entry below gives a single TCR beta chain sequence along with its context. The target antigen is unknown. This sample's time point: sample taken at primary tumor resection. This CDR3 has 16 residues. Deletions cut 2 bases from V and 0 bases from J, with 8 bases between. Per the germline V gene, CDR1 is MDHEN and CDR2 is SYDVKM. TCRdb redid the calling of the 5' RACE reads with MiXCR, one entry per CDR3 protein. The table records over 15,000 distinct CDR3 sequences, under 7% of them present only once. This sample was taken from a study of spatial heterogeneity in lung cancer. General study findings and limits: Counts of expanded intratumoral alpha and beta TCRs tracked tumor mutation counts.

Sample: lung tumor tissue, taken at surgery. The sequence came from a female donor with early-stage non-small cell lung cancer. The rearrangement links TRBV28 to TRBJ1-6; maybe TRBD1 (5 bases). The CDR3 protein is CASSLAGSSYNSPLHF. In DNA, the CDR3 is TGTGCCAGCAGTTTAGCAGGGAGCTCCTATAATTCACCCCTCCACTTT.